A selection of T cell receptor beta chains follows, all from one sample in a study of cytomegalovirus exposure and HLA in healthy donors. Libraries were prepared by immunoSEQ multiplex PCR; TCRdb keeps only in-frame clonotypes and omits some of them. The table shows about 61,000 clones, with 70% to 90% occurring only once. Material for sequencing was PBMCs. The receptors were gathered from a man younger than 45 in good health and CMV-seropositive. Both conserved end residues are trimmed from each CDR3.

J gene | V gene | CDR3 length | CDR3 protein
TRBJ2-5 | TRBV19 | 12 | ASSTDRGKETQY
TRBJ2-2 | TRBV5-1 | 12 | ASSLILNTGELF
TRBJ1-5 | TRBV12-5 | 12 | ASGLSGGNQPQH
TRBJ2-5 | TRBV11-2 | 12 | ASSTRTGQETQY
TRBJ2-5 | TRBV4-1 | 12 | ASSQESGRATQY
TRBJ2-3 | TRBV7-2 | 11 | ASSLATGDTQY
TRBJ2-7 | TRBV29-1 | 11 | SVGLGDRGEQY
TRBJ2-3 | TRBV28 | 15 | ASSQLPGLAATDTQY
TRBJ1-6 | TRBV5-5 | 12 | ASSFSTAKSPLH
TRBJ2-5 | TRBV11-1 | 13 | ASSLYTAGGETQY
. | TRBV5-8 | 12 | ASRKEQGLYEQY
TRBJ2-3 | TRBV5-1 | 13 | ASSRSTSGTDTQY
TRBJ2-3 | TRBV9 | 11 | ASSAGTANTQY
TRBJ1-4 | TRBV2 | 11 | ASSARGGEKLF
TRBJ1-5 | TRBV6-5 | 12 | ASSYLAFNQPQH
TRBJ2-1 | TRBV7-7 | 11 | ASSLGGFDEQF
TRBJ1-2 | TRBV11-1 | 11 | ASSWYRTELYT
TRBJ1-1 | TRBV27 | 11 | ASSFGSPTEAF
TRBJ2-7 | TRBV6-6 | 12 | ASSYDGGGYEQY
TRBJ1-4 | TRBV30 | 13 | AWSVSGLLGEKLF
TRBJ2-7 | TRBV11-2 | 16 | ASSLNRQGARRGYEQY
TRBJ1-2 | TRBV5-1 | 11 | ASSRTGSAGYT
TRBJ2-1 | TRBV6-1 | 14 | ASSEAGSGLGNEQF
TRBJ2-3 | TRBV5-1 | 13 | ASSLVSGRPDTQY
TRBJ2-7 | TRBV28 | 14 | ASSFKGLGYPNEQY
TRBJ1-1 | TRBV7-9 | 12 | ASSLGGVYTEAF
TRBJ1-1 | TRBV5-4 | 12 | ASTSRGGDTEAF
TRBJ1-2 | TRBV19 | 12 | ASSLPGGGYGYT
TRBJ1-1 | TRBV29-1 | 10 | SVDQLNTEAF
TRBJ2-1 | TRBV27 | 11 | ASSQTRDNEQF
TRBJ2-1 | TRBV27 | 18 | ASSLRFSGRTTSSYNEQF
TRBJ1-2 | TRBV7-2 | 13 | ASSLVQGSSYGYT
TRBJ1-4 | TRBV12-5 | 14 | ASGAGRGWDNEKLF
TRBJ2-1 | TRBV18 | 11 | ASSRDSNNEQF
TRBJ1-2 | TRBV6-1 | 12 | ASSEGHSPYGYT
TRBJ2-3 | TRBV6-5 | 14 | ASSYGPGQGTDTQY
TRBJ1-2 | TRBV6-1 | 11 | ASRFRGLNGYT
TRBJ1-1 | TRBV5-1 | 12 | ASSLGTGNTEAF
TRBJ1-6 | TRBV7-9 | 10 | ASSGQNSPLH
TRBJ1-3 | TRBV11-2 | 13 | ASSPNQGRGNTIY
TRBJ1-2 | TRBV4-3 | 13 | ASSQEVQGGYGYT
TRBJ1-2 | TRBV19 | 10 | ASSMGTTGYT
TRBJ2-1 | TRBV10-3 | 12 | AISVRSSYNEQF
TRBJ2-3 | TRBV6-5 | 14 | ASSYSTSGRTDTQY
TRBJ2-7 | TRBV18 | 13 | ASSPLAGEDYEQY
TRBJ2-1 | TRBV12-5 | 12 | ASGFPGGDDEQF
TRBJ1-2 | TRBV28 | 10 | ASSPGGPHYT
TRBJ2-2 | TRBV9 | 11 | ASRTWDTGELF
TRBJ2-7 | TRBV19 | 12 | ASSPVAGVDEQY
TRBJ2-1 | TRBV4-1 | 12 | ASSRIGGGNEQF
TRBJ1-1 | TRBV7-2 | 12 | ASSWDRENTEAF
TRBJ1-2 | TRBV19 | 13 | ASSIAPTGGYGYT
TRBJ2-7 | TRBV29-1 | 9 | SAGNSYEQY